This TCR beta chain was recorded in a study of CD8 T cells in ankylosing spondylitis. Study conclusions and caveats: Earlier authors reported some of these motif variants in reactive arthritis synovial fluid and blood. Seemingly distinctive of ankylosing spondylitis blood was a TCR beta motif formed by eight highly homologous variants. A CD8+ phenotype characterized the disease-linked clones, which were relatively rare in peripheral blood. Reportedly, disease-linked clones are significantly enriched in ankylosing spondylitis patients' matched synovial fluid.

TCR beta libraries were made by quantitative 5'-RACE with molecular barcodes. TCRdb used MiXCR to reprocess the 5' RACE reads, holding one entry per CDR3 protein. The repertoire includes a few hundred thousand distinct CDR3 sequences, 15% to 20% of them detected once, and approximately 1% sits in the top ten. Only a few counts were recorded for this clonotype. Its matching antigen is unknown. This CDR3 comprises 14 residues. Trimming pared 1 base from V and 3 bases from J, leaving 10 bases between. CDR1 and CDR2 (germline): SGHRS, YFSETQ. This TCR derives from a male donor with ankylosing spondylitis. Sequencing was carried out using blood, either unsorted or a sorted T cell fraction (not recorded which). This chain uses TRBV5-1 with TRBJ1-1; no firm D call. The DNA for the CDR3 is TGCGCCAGCAGCTTGAGACCGGGCGACACTGAAGCTTTCTTT. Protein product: CASSLRPGDTEAFF.